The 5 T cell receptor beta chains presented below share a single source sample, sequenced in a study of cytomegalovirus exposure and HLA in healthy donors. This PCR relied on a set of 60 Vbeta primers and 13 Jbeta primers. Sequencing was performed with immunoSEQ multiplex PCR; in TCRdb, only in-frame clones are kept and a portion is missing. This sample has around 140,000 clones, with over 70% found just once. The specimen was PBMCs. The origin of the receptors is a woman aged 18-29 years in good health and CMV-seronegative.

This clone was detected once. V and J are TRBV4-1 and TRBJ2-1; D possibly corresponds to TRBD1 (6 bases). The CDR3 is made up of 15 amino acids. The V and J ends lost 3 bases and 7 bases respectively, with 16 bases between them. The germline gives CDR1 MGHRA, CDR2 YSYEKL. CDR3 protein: CASSHRDTRGNEQFF. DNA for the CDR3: TGCGCCAGCAGCCACCGGGACACAAGAGGGAATGAGCAGTTCTTC.

CDR3 region: CASSVLGGDNEQFF. The CDR3 DNA follows: TGCGCCAGCAGCGTTTTAGGCGGGGACAATGAGCAGTTCTTC. V gene TRBV5-1 combines with J gene TRBJ2-1, with D perhaps TRBD2 (6 bases). The germline V and J ends were trimmed by 4 bases and 5 bases, with 13 bases remaining between them. This CDR3 spans 14 amino acids. The germline V gene has CDR1 SGHRS and CDR2 YFSETQ. Together with reference TRBV5-1 and TRBJ2-1, the CDR3 gives the full variable domain: KAGVTQTPRYLIKTRGQQVTLSCSPISGHRSVSWYQQTPGQGLQFLFEYFSETQRNKGNFPGRFSGRQFSNSRSEMNVSTLELGDSALYLCASSVLGGDNEQFFGPGTRLTVL.

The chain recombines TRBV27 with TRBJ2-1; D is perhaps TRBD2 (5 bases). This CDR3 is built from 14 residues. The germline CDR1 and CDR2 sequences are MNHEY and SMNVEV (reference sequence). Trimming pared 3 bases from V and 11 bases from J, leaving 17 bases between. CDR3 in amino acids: CASSLGGPPSKQFF. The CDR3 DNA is TGTGCCAGCAGTTTGGGCGGGCCGCCATCGAAGCAGTTCTTC.

This CDR3 reads CASSLSGLRGETQYF. CDR3 DNA sequence: TGTGCCAGCAGCTTATCCGGCCTCCGGGGGGAGACCCAGTACTTC. The chain is built from TRBV7-2 and TRBJ2-5; TRBD2 might be the D (6 bases). The CDR3 is made up of 15 amino acids. CDR1 is SGHTA, CDR2 FQGNSA, per germline. Trimming stripped 2 bases from V and 5 bases from J, with 15 bases between.

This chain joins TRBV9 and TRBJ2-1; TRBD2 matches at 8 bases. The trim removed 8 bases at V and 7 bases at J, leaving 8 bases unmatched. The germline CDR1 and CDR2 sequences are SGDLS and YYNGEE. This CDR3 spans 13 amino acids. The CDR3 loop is CASAGTRVNEQFF. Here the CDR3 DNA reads TGTGCCAGTGCCGGGACTAGAGTTAATGAGCAGTTCTTC.